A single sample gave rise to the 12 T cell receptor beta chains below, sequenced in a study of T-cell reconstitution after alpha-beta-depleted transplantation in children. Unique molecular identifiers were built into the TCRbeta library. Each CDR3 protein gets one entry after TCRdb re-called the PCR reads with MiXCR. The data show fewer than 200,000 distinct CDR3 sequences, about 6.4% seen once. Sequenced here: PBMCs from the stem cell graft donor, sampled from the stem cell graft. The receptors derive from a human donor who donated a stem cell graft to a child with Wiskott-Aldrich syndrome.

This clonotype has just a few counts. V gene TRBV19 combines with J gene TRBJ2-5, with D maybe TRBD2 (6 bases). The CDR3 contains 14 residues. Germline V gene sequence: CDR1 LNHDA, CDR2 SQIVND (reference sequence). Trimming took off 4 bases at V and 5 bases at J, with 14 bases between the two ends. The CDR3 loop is CASSTTSQGETQYF. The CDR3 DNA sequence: TGTGCCAGTAGTACAACTAGCCAAGGCGAGACCCAGTACTTC.

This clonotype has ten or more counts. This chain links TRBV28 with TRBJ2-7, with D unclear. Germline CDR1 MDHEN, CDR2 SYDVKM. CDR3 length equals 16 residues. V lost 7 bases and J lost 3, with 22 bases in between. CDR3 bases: TGTGCCAGCACCACGTCCGAGGAGCGAGATAACTACGAGCAGTACTTC. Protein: CASTTSEERDNYEQYF. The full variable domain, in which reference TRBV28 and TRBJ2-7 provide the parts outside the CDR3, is DVKVTQSSRYLVKRTGEKVFLECVQDMDHENMFWYRQDPGLGLRLIYFSYDVKMKEKGDIPEGYSVSREKKERFSLILESASTNQTSMYLCASTTSEERDNYEQYFGPGTRLTVT.

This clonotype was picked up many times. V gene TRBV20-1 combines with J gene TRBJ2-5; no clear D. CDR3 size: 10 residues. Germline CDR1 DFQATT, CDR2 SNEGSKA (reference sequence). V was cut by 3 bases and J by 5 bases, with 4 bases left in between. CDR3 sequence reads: CSASYETQYF. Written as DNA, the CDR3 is TGCAGTGCTAGTTACGAGACCCAGTACTTC.

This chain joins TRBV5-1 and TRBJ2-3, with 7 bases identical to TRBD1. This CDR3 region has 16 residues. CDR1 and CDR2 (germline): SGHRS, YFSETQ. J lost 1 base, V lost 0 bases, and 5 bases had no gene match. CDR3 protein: CASSLERTGRTDTQYF. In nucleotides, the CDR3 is TGCGCCAGCAGCTTGGAGCGGACAGGCCGCACAGATACGCAGTATTTT.

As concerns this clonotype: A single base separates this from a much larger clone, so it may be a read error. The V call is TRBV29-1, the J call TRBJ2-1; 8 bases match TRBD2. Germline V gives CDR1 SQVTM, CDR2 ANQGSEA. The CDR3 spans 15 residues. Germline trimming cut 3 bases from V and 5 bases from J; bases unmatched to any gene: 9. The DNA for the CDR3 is TGCAGCGTTGAGGCTAGCGGGCTGTATGACAATGAGCAGTTCTTC. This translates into CSVEASGLYDNEQFF.

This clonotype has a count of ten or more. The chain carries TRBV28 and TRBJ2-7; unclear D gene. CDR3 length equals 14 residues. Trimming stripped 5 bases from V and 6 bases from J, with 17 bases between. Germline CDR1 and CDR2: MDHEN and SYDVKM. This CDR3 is CASSPPSRTGEQYF. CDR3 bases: TGTGCCAGCAGTCCTCCATCCCGCACCGGCGAGCAGTACTTC.

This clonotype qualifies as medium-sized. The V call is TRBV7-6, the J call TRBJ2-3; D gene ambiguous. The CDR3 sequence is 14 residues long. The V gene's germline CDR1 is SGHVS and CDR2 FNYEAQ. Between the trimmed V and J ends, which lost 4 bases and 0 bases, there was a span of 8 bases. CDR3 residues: CASSSLSSTDTQYF. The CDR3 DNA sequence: TGTGCCAGCAGCTCGCTATCTAGCACAGATACGCAGTATTTT.

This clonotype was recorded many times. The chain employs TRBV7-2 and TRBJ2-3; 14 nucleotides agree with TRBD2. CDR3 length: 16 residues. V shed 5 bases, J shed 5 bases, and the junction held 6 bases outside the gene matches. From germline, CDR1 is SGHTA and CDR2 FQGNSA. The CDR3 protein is CASSPPTSGRGDTQYF. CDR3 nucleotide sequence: TGTGCCAGCAGCCCACCGACTAGCGGGAGGGGAGATACGCAGTATTTT.

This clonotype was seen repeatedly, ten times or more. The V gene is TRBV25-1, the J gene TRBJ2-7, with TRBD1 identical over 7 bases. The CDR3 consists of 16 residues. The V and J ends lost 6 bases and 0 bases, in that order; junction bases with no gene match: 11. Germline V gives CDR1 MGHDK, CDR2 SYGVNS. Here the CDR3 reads CASRGKGASLSYEQYF. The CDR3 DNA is TGTGCCAGCAGGGGAAAGGGGGCCTCCCTCTCCTACGAGCAGTACTTC.

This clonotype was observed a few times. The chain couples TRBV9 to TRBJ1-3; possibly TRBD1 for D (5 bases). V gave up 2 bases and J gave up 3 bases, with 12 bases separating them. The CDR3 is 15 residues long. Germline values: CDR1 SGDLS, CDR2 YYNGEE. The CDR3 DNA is TGTGCCAGCAGCGTGGGGCCCAGGGATGGAAACACCATATATTTT. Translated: CASSVGPRDGNTIYF.

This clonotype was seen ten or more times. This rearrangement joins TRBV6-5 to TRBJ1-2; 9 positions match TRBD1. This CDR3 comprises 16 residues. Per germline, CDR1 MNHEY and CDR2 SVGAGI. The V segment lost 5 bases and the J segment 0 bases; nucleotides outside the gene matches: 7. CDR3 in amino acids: CASSRDRALSNYGYTF. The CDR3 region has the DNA TGTGCCAGCAGTAGGGACAGGGCGCTTTCTAACTATGGCTACACCTTC.

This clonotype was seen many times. The CDR3, as DNA: TGCAGCGCCCTAGTAGGGAGTACAGATACGCAGTATTTT. Its translation: CSALVGSTDTQYF. The rearrangement links TRBV29-1 to TRBJ2-3, with D perhaps TRBD2 (5 bases). Germline CDR1 is SQVTM and CDR2 is ANQGSEA. Trimming left V 7 bases short and J 3 bases short, with 14 bases between. This CDR3 has 13 residues.